This T cell receptor beta chain appears in the sequencing data of a study of blood T cell repertoires in COVID-19. About the study: The United States, Italy and Spain provided the acute and convalescent COVID-19 samples. PBMCs, B-cell-depleted T cells, or T cells provided the cDNA or gDNA that made up the material.

This CDR3 has 11 residues. The V and J ends lost 4 bases and 5 bases respectively, with 6 bases between them. CDR1 and CDR2 (germline): DFQATT, SNEGSKA (reference sequence). Original methodology: Amplification of reference gene primers was used by the study to estimate nucleated cell counts. Generated by immunoSEQ multiplex PCR, the TCRdb table keeps only in-frame clones and is missing some. That table gives V, J and clone size, and the DNA gave D and trimming. The repertoire has 90,000 to 150,000 clones, 80% to 90% of them found once; the top ten carry 12%. Sequences were obtained from peripheral blood. This sequence originates from a human donor in a cohort sampled during active COVID-19. The rearrangement joins TRBV20-1 to TRBJ2-4; D gene uncertain. The CDR3 sequence: CSANSQNIQYF. Written as DNA, the CDR3 is TGCAGTGCTAACAGCCAAAACATTCAGTACTTC.